Shown below are 24 T cell receptor beta chains from a single sample sequenced in a study of Ad26.COV2.S vaccination and SARS-CoV-2 variants (dated by TCRdb to the early 2020s). The time point label for this specimen denotes: individuals recovered from natural SARS-CoV-2 infection. Library construction relied on the immunoSEQ multiplex PCR assay. As stored in TCRdb, this immuneACCESS dataset retains in-frame rearrangements with V and J assigned. A fraction of the clones does not appear; measured against another copy, unresolved V genes explain less than half of the discrepancy, and the remainder lacks a known reason. This sample is represented by 150,000 to 200,000 clones; roughly 85% of them were singletons. Together, the top ten hold more than 4.5% of the sample. The material sequenced was peripheral blood, taken after recovery from COVID-19. Receptors were obtained from a human donor who had recovered from COVID-19.

The sample holds one count of this clone. The chain combines TRBV5-1 with TRBJ1-1, with 9 bases identical to TRBD1. Trimming took 5 bases from V and 7 from J; bases not matched to a gene: 6. Germline V gene lookup returns CDR1 SGHRS and CDR2 YFSETQ. The CDR3 extends over 13 amino acids. The CDR3, as DNA: TGCGCCAGCAGTACAGGGGGCCTAGGTGAAGCTTTCTTT. Protein: CASSTGGLGEAFF.

This chain uses TRBV19 with TRBJ1-2; D remains ambiguous. CDR1 is LNHDA, CDR2 SQIVND, per germline (reference sequence). CDR3 size: 14 residues. Trimming removed 7 bases from V and 4 bases from J, with 16 bases in between. CDR3 nucleotides: TGTGCCAGTACCGAGGACGGAGGCATCTATGGCTACACCTTC. The encoded protein is CASTEDGGIYGYTF. The full variable domain, its missing parts supplied by reference TRBV19 and TRBJ1-2, is DGGITQSPKYLFRKEGQNVTLSCEQNLNHDAMYWYRQDPGQGLRLIYYSQIVNDFQKGDIAEGYSVSREKKESFPLTVTSAQKNPTAFYLCASTEDGGIYGYTFGSGTRLTVV.

This clone appeared a few times. This chain joins TRBV14 and TRBJ1-5; D is uncertain. Trimming stripped 8 bases from V and 8 bases from J, with 13 bases between. The V gene's germline CDR1 is SGHDN and CDR2 FVKESK. The CDR3 runs 12 residues. The CDR3 spells CASARGMEPQHF. The CDR3 coding sequence is TGTGCCAGCGCGCGGGGTATGGAGCCCCAGCATTTT.

The CDR3 nucleotides read TGTGCCAGCAGCGCGACTAGCGTACAAGAGACCCAGTACTTC. Amino acid sequence: CASSATSVQETQYF. The chain joins TRBV7-3 to TRBJ2-5; 8 bases map to TRBD2. The CDR3 is made up of 14 amino acids. Losses at the gene ends were 5 bases for V and 2 bases for J; bases not matched to a gene: 4. From germline, CDR1 is SGHTA and CDR2 FQGTGA. Complete variable domain (other parts from reference TRBV7-3 and TRBJ2-5): GAGVSQTPSNKVTEKGKYVELRCDPISGHTALYWYRQSLGQGPEFLIYFQGTGAADDSGLPNDRFFAVRPEGSVSTLKIQRTERGDSAVYLCASSATSVQETQYFGPGTRLLVL.

The chain uses TRBV10-3 and TRBJ1-1; perhaps TRBD1 as D (5 bases). Trimming shortened V by 6 bases and J by 5 bases, and 16 bases separated the two germline ends. Germline CDR1 and CDR2: ENHRY and SYGVKD. This CDR3 comprises 14 residues. The DNA of the CDR3 is TGTGCCATCAGCATGGCTGGGGGAAATACTGAAGCTTTCTTT. It translates to CAISMAGGNTEAFF.

The rearrangement links TRBV2 to TRBJ2-2; 15 nucleotides match TRBD2. Germline V lookup: CDR1 SNHLY, CDR2 FYNNEI. The CDR3 contains 15 residues. V was clipped by 9 bases and J by 3 bases; unmatched bases: 2. The CDR3 DNA reads as TGTGCCAGGGGACTAGCGGGAGGAGACACCGGGGAGCTGTTTTTT. It codes for CARGLAGGDTGELFF.

The genes are TRBV30 and TRBJ2-6, with D uncertain. V lost 2 bases and J 0 bases, leaving 8 bases between the germline ends. The length of the CDR3 is 15 residues. Germline V gene lookup returns CDR1 GTSNPN and CDR2 SVGIG (reference sequence). CDR3 protein: CAWSRQLSGANVLTF. CDR3 nucleotides: TGTGCCTGGAGTCGACAACTCTCTGGGGCCAACGTCCTGACTTTC.

The chain recombines TRBV29-1 with TRBJ1-1; D might be TRBD1 (6 bases). Germline loops: CDR1 SQVTM, CDR2 ANQGSEA. The CDR3 runs to 12 residues. With 7 bases removed from V and 1 base from J, the gap between germline ends came to 10 bases. For the CDR3, the DNA is TGCAGCGGAGGACAGTCGAACACTGAAGCTTTCTTT. It specifies CSGGQSNTEAFF.

The rearrangement links TRBV2 to TRBJ2-5; D is uncertain. Germline values: CDR1 SNHLY, CDR2 FYNNEI. The CDR3 is made up of 11 amino acids. V was clipped by 4 bases and J by 5 bases, with 5 bases between them. CDR3 protein: CASSAEETQYF. In nucleotides, the CDR3 is TGTGCCAGCAGTGCTGAGGAGACCCAGTACTTC.

This sequence joins TRBV5-1 and TRBJ1-6, with D perhaps matching TRBD1 (5 bases). The CDR3 loop spans 15 amino acids. V gave up 0 bases and J gave up 3 bases, with 7 bases separating them. Germline V gene sequence: CDR1 SGHRS, CDR2 YFSETQ. CDR3 loop: CASSLEDSYNSPLHF. The CDR3 DNA reads TGCGCCAGCAGCTTGGAAGACAGCTATAATTCACCCCTCCACTTT.

The genes are TRBV29-1 and TRBJ1-4; 10 bases line up with TRBD1. This CDR3 spans 15 amino acids. V lost 6 bases and J lost 8; bases outside the gene matches: 12. The V gene's germline CDR1 is SQVTM and CDR2 ANQGSEA. The CDR3 coding sequence is TGCAGCGTCGCCAGCGGACAGGGGGTGGGGGAAAAACTGTTTTTT. Its protein product is CSVASGQGVGEKLFF.

In its sample, this clone was seen a few times. The J gene is TRBJ2-3, the V gene TRBV28, with D possibly being TRBD1 (6 bases). The germline V and J ends were trimmed by 5 bases and 5 bases, with 11 bases remaining between them. Germline values: CDR1 MDHEN, CDR2 SYDVKM. The CDR3 runs to 13 residues. This chain's CDR3 is CASSPTGLDTQYF. The CDR3 DNA reads TGTGCCAGCAGTCCTACAGGGTTAGATACGCAGTATTTT.

The chain recombines TRBV6-1 with TRBJ2-5; TRBD1 aligns across 8 bases. CDR1 and CDR2 (germline): MNHNS, SASEGT. Germline trimming cut 2 bases from V and 3 bases from J; bases unmatched to any gene: 11. CDR3 size: 17 residues. The CDR3 nucleotides are TGTGCCAGCAGTGAAATCTTTGGACAGGGCCTAAAAGAGACCCAGTACTTC. Translation gives CASSEIFGQGLKETQYF.

The chain combines TRBV4-1 with TRBJ2-3, with 10 bases fitting TRBD2. Germline assignment: CDR1 MGHRA and CDR2 YSYEKL. The CDR3 sequence is 15 residues long. V dropped 1 base and J dropped 6; count of bases not matched to a gene: 4. The CDR3 nucleotides read TGCGCCAGCAGCCAAGGAGCGGGGGGGCCGGATACGCAGTATTTT. As protein: CASSQGAGGPDTQYF.

The rearrangement uses TRBV6-6 and TRBJ1-2; D call uncertain. Trimming took off 4 bases at V and 8 bases at J, with 14 bases between the two ends. Germline V gene lookup returns CDR1 MNHNY and CDR2 SVGAGI (reference sequence). There are 13 residues in the CDR3. The DNA of the CDR3 is TGTGCCAGCAGTTCTCCTTTCCTGAAAGGCTACACCTTC. It encodes CASSSPFLKGYTF.

This clone appeared once. The chain carries TRBV29-1 and TRBJ2-7; 7 positions match TRBD1. This CDR3 has 16 amino acids. Germline V gene data show CDR1 as SQVTM and CDR2 as ANQGSEA. Trimming removed 4 bases from V and 0 bases from J; junction bases left unmatched: 12. The CDR3 sequence is CSVAVKAGTASYEQYF. CDR3 bases: TGCAGCGTTGCAGTTAAGGCAGGGACAGCCTCCTACGAGCAGTACTTC.

The V call is TRBV5-1, the J call TRBJ2-1, with 8 positions matching TRBD1. V dropped 6 bases and J dropped 10; count of bases not matched to a gene: 9. Per the germline V gene, CDR1 is SGHRS and CDR2 is YFSETQ. This CDR3 contains 13 residues. CDR3 amino acids: CASTGTGRREQFF. CDR3 in DNA: TGCGCCAGCACCGGGACAGGTCGCCGGGAGCAGTTCTTC. Variable domain in full (rest from reference TRBV5-1 and TRBJ2-1): KAGVTQTPRYLIKTRGQQVTLSCSPISGHRSVSWYQQTPGQGLQFLFEYFSETQRNKGNFPGRFSGRQFSNSRSEMNVSTLELGDSALYLCASTGTGRREQFFGPGTRLTVL.

The chain couples TRBV10-3 to TRBJ2-4, with TRBD2 as a possible D gene (5 bases). The CDR3 sequence is 14 residues long. The germline V and J ends were trimmed by 3 bases and 7 bases, with 13 bases remaining between them. Germline CDR1 ENHRY, CDR2 SYGVKD. CDR3 sequence: CAISEGLSGNIQYF. The CDR3 region has the DNA TGTGCCATCAGTGAAGGTCTATCGGGGAACATTCAGTACTTC.

This rearrangement joins TRBV29-1 to TRBJ1-4; D unclear. This CDR3 contains 11 residues. Germline CDR1 and CDR2: SQVTM and ANQGSEA. The V end lost 4 bases, the J end lost 8 bases, and 8 bases lay between the germline ends. The CDR3 region is CSVGGWEKLFF. CDR3 nucleotide sequence: TGCAGCGTTGGGGGATGGGAAAAACTGTTTTTT. Full variable domain (outside the CDR3, taken from reference TRBV29-1 and TRBJ1-4): SAVISQKPSRDICQRGTSLTIQCQVDSQVTMMFWYRQQPGQSLTLIATANQGSEATYESGFVIDKFPISRPNLTFSTLTVSNMSPEDSSIYLCSVGGWEKLFFGSGTQLSVL.

This clone was counted between two and nine times. The V gene is TRBV4-2, the J gene TRBJ1-5; D gene ambiguous. CDR1 LGHNA and CDR2 YNFKEQ come from the germline V gene. Between the trimmed V and J ends, which lost 0 bases and 2 bases, there was a span of 8 bases. The CDR3 spans 15 residues. CDR3 in DNA: TGTGCCAGCAGCCAAGATCCAACACGCAATCAGCCCCAGCATTTT. Amino acids: CASSQDPTRNQPQHF.

The chain combines TRBV7-8 with TRBJ1-2, with a tentative D call TRBD1 (6 bases). Germline V gene data show CDR1 as SGHVS and CDR2 as FQNEAQ. Trimming removed 1 base from V and 4 bases from J, with 16 bases in between. The CDR3 covers 16 residues. In DNA, the CDR3 is TGTGCCAGCAGCTTAGGGGCGTCGGGGGCCGCCTATGGCTACACCTTC. Translated: CASSLGASGAAYGYTF.

This clone was counted between two and nine times. This sequence joins TRBV7-9 and TRBJ1-3; D is undetermined. Deletions cut 6 bases from V and 7 bases from J, with 10 bases between. The CDR3 is 12 amino acids. Germline V gene sequence: CDR1 SEHNR, CDR2 FQNEAQ (reference sequence). The CDR3 coding sequence is TGTGCCAGCAGACCCCTTTGGAACACCATATATTTT. Residues: CASRPLWNTIYF.

The chain combines TRBV7-2 with TRBJ2-7; the D gene could be TRBD1 or TRBD2 (5 bases each). The germline V gene encodes CDR1 SGHTA and CDR2 FQGNSA. The CDR3 extends over 17 amino acids. Trimming pared 5 bases from V and 2 bases from J, leaving 22 bases between. The CDR3 loop reads CASSMLQDYLTTYEQYF. The CDR3 DNA reads TGTGCCAGCAGCATGCTACAGGATTACCTGACTACCTACGAGCAGTACTTC. Based on the CDR3 plus reference TRBV7-2 and TRBJ2-7, the full variable domain is GAGVSQSPSNKVTEKGKDVELRCDPISGHTALYWYRQSLGQGLEFLIYFQGNSAPDKSGLPSDRFSAERTGGSVSTLTIQRTQQEDSAVYLCASSMLQDYLTTYEQYFGPGTRLTVT.

The chain is built from TRBV21-1 and TRBJ2-3. TRBV21-1 is a pseudogene locus. This CDR3 comprises 13 residues. The CDR3 loop reads CASSKSITDTQYF. The CDR3 DNA reads as TGTGCCAGCAGCAAAAGTATCACAGATACGCAGTATTTT.